The rows below give T cell receptor beta chains drawn from one sample of a study of blood T cell repertoires in COVID-19. Clones were sequenced by immunoSEQ multiplex PCR, and TCRdb holds only the in-frame ones, with some missing. The sample contains some 120,000 clones, around nine tenths of which appear only once. The sequenced material came from peripheral blood. These receptors were collected from a human donor with active COVID-19. The donor label of this sample is uncertain. Each CDR3 is given with its conserved first and last residue. D genes are given only for firm matches.

D | length | J | V | DNA | CDR3
TRBD1 | 15 | TRBJ1-1 | TRBV7-9 | TGTGCCAGCAGATCTCCGGGACAGGGTAACACTGAAGCTTTCTTT | CASRSPGQGNTEAFF
TRBD1 | 15 | TRBJ2-7 | TRBV9 | TGTGCCAGCAGCGCATCGACAGGGGTCTCCTACGAGCAGTACTTC | CASSASTGVSYEQYF
TRBD1 | 17 | TRBJ1-3 | TRBV7-2 | TGTGCCAGCAGCCGCCCTGCCGGGACAGGGGTTAGAAACACCATATATTTT | CASSRPAGTGVRNTIYF
TRBD1 | 15 | TRBJ2-1 | TRBV2 | TGTGCCAGCAGTGAGACCTTCGGGACAGCCAATGAGCAGTTCTTC | CASSETFGTANEQFF
- | 15 | TRBJ1-5 | TRBV6-6 | TGTGCCAGCAGTTACATGGGGGCAAGCAATCAGCCCCAGCATTTT | CASSYMGASNQPQHF
TRBD2 | 16 | TRBJ2-3 | TRBV2 | TGTGCCAGCAGTGGATGGAGCGGGGGGGCAACAGATACGCAGTATTTT | CASSGWSGGATDTQYF
- | 14 | TRBJ2-5 | TRBV19 | TGTGCCAGTAGTTCGATGCACACCCAAGAGACCCAGTACTTC | CASSSMHTQETQYF
TRBD1 | 14 | TRBJ1-2 | TRBV6-5 | TGTGCCAGCAGTTACCACAGGGGGCAAAATGGCTACACCTTC | CASSYHRGQNGYTF
- | 14 | TRBJ1-1 | TRBV6-5 | TGTGCCAGCAGTTACTCAGGTGGGGCAGGCGAAGCTTTCTTT | CASSYSGGAGEAFF
TRBD1 | 13 | TRBJ2-1 | TRBV14 | TGTGCCAGCAGCCAACCAGGGGGCTTTGAGCAGTTCTTC | CASSQPGGFEQFF
TRBD1 | 17 | TRBJ2-6 | TRBV27 | TGTGCCAGCAGTTTTCGGACAGGAAACTCTGGGGCCAACGTCCTGACTTTC | CASSFRTGNSGANVLTF
TRBD1 | 17 | TRBJ1-2 | TRBV7-2 | TGTGCCAGCAGCTTGGATACAGGGGCCGGGTCAAACTATGGCTACACCTTC | CASSLDTGAGSNYGYTF
- | 15 | TRBJ1-6 | TRBV5-1 | TGCGCCAGCAGCACTGACAGGACGGGGAATTCACCCCTCCACTTT | CASSTDRTGNSPLHF
- | 13 | TRBJ2-4 | TRBV7-9 | TGTGCCAGCAGCTTTAAAAACAAAAACATTCAGTACTTC | CASSFKNKNIQYF
- | 13 | TRBJ1-1 | TRBV5-1 | TGCGCCAGCAAACCAGGGACTAACACTGAAGCTTTCTTT | CASKPGTNTEAFF
- | 12 | TRBJ2-3 | TRBV2 | TGTGCCAGCAGTGAGAGTGCAGATACGCAGTATTTT | CASSESADTQYF
- | 15 | TRBJ2-3 | TRBV11-2 | TGTGCCAGCAGCTTAGACGGGAGCCGCGGCGATACGCAGTATTTT | CASSLDGSRGDTQYF
- | 13 | TRBJ2-7 | TRBV6-5 | TGTGCCAGCAGTTATGGGCCCCGATACGAGCAGTACTTC | CASSYGPRYEQYF
TRBD2 | 14 | TRBJ2-5 | TRBV11-3 | TGTGCCAGCAGCTCAACGACTAGCGGGGAAACCCAGTACTTC | CASSSTTSGETQYF
TRBD2 | 17 | TRBJ2-3 | TRBV7-2 | TGTGCCAGCAGCTTAGGATCCAGCGGGGGGGCCGGAGATACGCAGTATTTT | CASSLGSSGGAGDTQYF
TRBD1 | 14 | TRBJ1-6 | TRBV18 | TGTGCCAGCTCACCTGGGACAGGGAATTCACCCCTCCACTTT | CASSPGTGNSPLHF
- | 13 | TRBJ2-5 | TRBV6-5 | TGTGCCAGCAGCCCGGACATCCAAGAGACCCAGTACTTC | CASSPDIQETQYF